Following are 5 T cell receptor beta chains from one sample sequenced in a study of prognosis after radiotherapy for stage I lung cancer. The TCR beta CDR3 region was amplified from genomic DNA, with two rounds of multiplex PCR being used for the amplification. Primers (each specific to one TRBV or TRBJ gene) were used in first-round PCR. One entry per CDR3 protein results from TCRdb running MiXCR on the multiplex PCR reads. The sample yields around 26,000 distinct CDR3 sequences, 46% seen once. Sample: PBMCs, taken before or after stereotactic body radiation therapy (not recorded which). The receptors here all came from a donor aged 50 or older with non-small cell lung cancer.

This clonotype was detected ten times or more. The chain couples TRBV6-1 to TRBJ2-5; D remains ambiguous. The V end was cut by 8 bases, the J end by 0 bases, with 10 bases between. CDR1 and CDR2 (germline): MNHNS, SASEGT. CDR3 length equals 13 residues. DNA for the CDR3: TGTGCCAGCTTAGCCCAGAACCAAGAGACCCAGTACTTC. This translates into CASLAQNQETQYF.

This chain links TRBV6-2 or TRBV6-3 with TRBJ1-1, with TRBD1 as a possible D gene (5 bases). This CDR3 has 14 amino acids. V was shortened by 1 base and J by 4 bases, with 10 bases between the two germline ends. From germline, CDR1 is MNHEY and CDR2 SVGEGT. This CDR3 reads CASSYFQGSTEAFF. CDR3 nucleotide sequence: TGTGCCAGCAGTTACTTCCAGGGAAGCACTGAAGCTTTCTTT.

This chain uses TRBV5-6 with TRBJ2-5, with 8 bases identical to TRBD1. The CDR3 contains 13 residues. Germline V gives CDR1 SGHDT, CDR2 YYEEEE. V trimming: 6 bases; J trimming: 5 bases; junction bases outside the gene matches: 6. Written as DNA, the CDR3 is TGTGCCAGCACCCGGGACAGGTCCGAGACCCAGTACTTC. It specifies CASTRDRSETQYF.

This clonotype occurred many times. The CDR3 DNA reads as TGTGCCAGTAGTTCTAGCGTTTCCAAAAACATTCAGTACTTC. It specifies CASSSSVSKNIQYF. The chain combines TRBV19 with TRBJ2-4; D may be TRBD2 (6 bases). Germline V gene data show CDR1 as LNHDA and CDR2 as SQIVND (reference sequence). V lost 5 bases to trimming and J lost 2 bases, with 10 bases between them. The CDR3 is made up of 14 amino acids.

This clonotype was detected only a few times. This likely came from a read error, as a far larger clone is one base away. The chain is built from TRBV6-6 and TRBJ2-7, with D possibly being TRBD1 (5 bases). The germline V gene has CDR1 MNHNY and CDR2 SVGAGI (reference sequence). The CDR3 sequence is 15 residues long. The V gene lost 0 bases and the J gene lost 2 bases, with 11 bases spanning the gap. The CDR3 loop reads CASSYSIQDTYEQYF. The CDR3 DNA reads as TGTGCCAGCAGTTACTCGATTCAGGACACCTACGAGCAGTACTTC.